Below are 10 T cell receptor beta chains sequenced from a single sample in a study of Ad26.COV2.S vaccination and SARS-CoV-2 variants (dated by TCRdb to the early 2020s). Receptor libraries were prepared by the immunoSEQ multiplex PCR assay. Imported from immuneACCESS, the table was reduced by TCRdb to in-frame sequences with V and J called. These copies leave out some clones; in studies compared against another copy, an unresolved V gene accounts for under half, and the cause of the remainder is not known. This sample holds 440,000 or so clones; around 89% were observed only once. The top ten constitute 1.7% of the sample. According to the study, the label for this sample's treatment or condition signals: around 19 received Ad26.COV2.S at low or high dose, single or two shots; 5 received placebo; per-sample allocation not given. For vaccine and placebo recipients, the sequenced repertoires came from samples collected on day 63 after the first injection.

The input for sequencing was peripheral blood, taken in a trial of Ad26.COV2.S vaccine versus placebo. These receptors all come from a person aged 18-60 years who received the Ad26.COV2.S COVID-19 vaccine or a placebo.

CDR3 sequence: CASNRGHTGANVLTF. CDR3 DNA sequence: TGTGCCAGCAACCGAGGACATACTGGGGCCAACGTCCTGACTTTC. The genes are TRBV9 and TRBJ2-6; possible D gene TRBD1, 5 bases. CDR3 length: 15 residues. The germline V gene has CDR1 SGDLS and CDR2 YYNGEE. The V end lost 6 bases, the J end lost 2 bases, and 12 bases lay between the germline ends. The full variable domain, in which reference TRBV9 and TRBJ2-6 provide the parts outside the CDR3, is DSGVTQTPKHLITATGQRVTLRCSPRSGDLSVYWYQQSLDQGLQFLIQYYNGEERAKGNILERFSAQQFPDLHSELNLSSLELGDSALYFCASNRGHTGANVLTFGAGSRLTVL.

This clone is a singleton in its sample. This chain uses TRBV6-4 with TRBJ1-2, with TRBD1 as a possible D gene (6 bases). Germline loops: CDR1 MRHNA, CDR2 SNTAGT. This CDR3 is built from 17 residues. V was pared by 6 bases and J by 1 base, with 21 bases between. DNA for the CDR3: TGTGCCAGCAGAACGAATCCCCGGACAGCCGATAACTATGGCTACACCTTC. Residues: CASRTNPRTADNYGYTF.

This clone appeared a few times. Distinct nucleotide sequences in the sample also encode this CDR3. The V and J genes are TRBV18 and TRBJ1-5; D ambiguous. Germline CDR1 and CDR2: KGHSH and LQKENI. This CDR3 is built from 13 residues. With 2 bases removed from V and 0 bases from J, the gap between germline ends came to 2 bases. The DNA of the CDR3 is TGTGCCAGCTCACCAGATAGCAATCAGCCCCAGCATTTT. Protein: CASSPDSNQPQHF.

V gene TRBV20-1 combines with J gene TRBJ1-1, with D hard to call. Germline V CDR1 and CDR2: DFQATT, SNEGSKA (reference sequence). V was cut by 3 bases and J by 8 bases, with 4 bases left in between. This CDR3 has 9 amino acids. The CDR3 loop is CSASPEAFF. CDR3 bases: TGCAGTGCTAGTCCAGAAGCTTTCTTT.

This clone was found once. CDR3 in amino acids: CASSLVAAVGWQPQHF. Here the CDR3 DNA reads TGTGCCAGCAGTTTAGTTGCGGCCGTGGGGTGGCAGCCCCAGCATTTT. This chain joins TRBV28 and TRBJ1-5; D is undetermined. V lost 2 bases and J 7 bases, leaving 18 bases between the germline ends. This CDR3 contains 16 residues. Germline-derived CDR1 and CDR2 are MDHEN and SYDVKM.

V gene TRBV6-5 combines with J gene TRBJ1-6; D not resolved. V was cut by 8 bases and J by 0 bases, with 11 bases left in between. Per the germline V gene, CDR1 is MNHEY and CDR2 is SVGAGI. The CDR3 contains 15 residues. The CDR3 sequence: CASGLATSYNSPLHF. CDR3 sequence (DNA): TGTGCCAGCGGCTTAGCAACCTCCTATAATTCACCCCTCCACTTT.

J is TRBJ2-1 and V is TRBV30; 8 bases match TRBD2. The junction had 6 bases not matched to a gene; V was cut back by 4 bases and J by 4 bases. Per the germline V gene, CDR1 is GTSNPN and CDR2 is SVGIG (reference sequence). CDR3 length: 14 residues. CDR3 bases: TGTGCCTGGAAAGGACTAGCCCAATACAATGAGCAGTTCTTC. Its protein is CAWKGLAQYNEQFF.

The chain combines TRBV7-2 with TRBJ2-1, with 9 bases lining up with TRBD2. This CDR3 is 16 amino acids long. With V trimmed by 5 bases and J by 8 bases, 13 bases remained unmatched. Germline CDR1 and CDR2: SGHTA and FQGNSA. The CDR3 DNA reads as TGTGCCAGCAGCCCGGAGGGGGGACTAGCTGTAGATGAGCAGTTCTTC. Translation: CASSPEGGLAVDEQFF.

This chain uses TRBV6-5 with TRBJ2-7; the D is unclear. Germline CDR1 is MNHEY and CDR2 is SVGAGI. The CDR3 extends over 14 amino acids. Trimming removed 6 bases at V and 2 bases at J, with 14 bases between. The CDR3, as DNA: TGTGCCAGCAGCAATGGGTGGGATCCCTACGAGCAGTACTTC. Translation: CASSNGWDPYEQYF.

The chain uses TRBV11-1 and TRBJ2-7, with D maybe TRBD1 (5 bases). V was clipped by 1 base and J by 5 bases, with 9 bases between them. The length of the CDR3 is 13 residues. The germline CDR1 and CDR2 sequences are SGHAT and FQDESV (reference sequence). The CDR3, as DNA: TGTGCCAGCAGCTTAGGGCAGGGCCACGAGCAGTACTTC. It encodes CASSLGQGHEQYF.